The 9 T cell receptor beta chains reported below all come from one sample, sequenced in a study of response to subunit inactivated influenza vaccine. TCRdb called the RT-PCR reads again in MiXCR, with one record for every CDR3 protein. Altogether around 600,000 distinct CDR3 sequences are present, roughly 12% being singletons, with the ten largest covering approximately 11%. The data were also submitted as part of a second study, on T cells expressing NK-cell markers. In that study: With UMIs, 5'RACE template switching was used to make TCR beta cDNA.

This sample comprised PBMCs from blood, obtained on the day of vaccination. The receptors derive from a man over 45 who received an inactivated influenza vaccine.

The rearrangement uses TRBV20-1 and TRBJ1-2; possible D gene TRBD1, 6 bases. Germline V lookup: CDR1 DFQATT, CDR2 SNEGSKA (reference sequence). The V and J ends lost 6 bases and 4 bases respectively, with 15 bases between them. The CDR3 runs 13 residues. CDR3: CSAIGGAGYGYTF. The CDR3 DNA follows: TGCAGTGCGATCGGGGGGGCAGGCTATGGCTACACCTTC.

In this sample, this clonotype turned up many times. V usage is TRBV12-3 or TRBV12-4 and J usage is TRBJ2-1; no clear D. CDR3 length equals 11 residues. Trimming left V 5 bases short and J 7 bases short, with 6 bases between. CDR3 residues: CASSPKNEQFF. The CDR3 DNA is TGTGCCAGCAGTCCAAAAAATGAGCAGTTCTTC.

This clonotype was observed a handful of times. This chain connects TRBV5-1 to TRBJ2-2; no clear D gene. Trimming cost V 5 bases and J 0 bases, with 8 bases left between them. The length of the CDR3 is 14 residues. Germline CDR1 SGHRS, CDR2 YFSETQ. The DNA for the CDR3 is TGCGCCAGCAGACAACAGACGAACACCGGGGAGCTGTTTTTT. Protein sequence: CASRQQTNTGELFF.

This clonotype was seen just once. This CDR3 is CASSLANSRHSPLHF. The DNA of the CDR3 is TGTGCCAGCAGTCTCGCCAATTCACGGCACTCACCCCTCCACTTT. This chain links TRBV28 with TRBJ1-6; unclear D gene. The CDR3 is made up of 15 amino acids. CDR1 MDHEN and CDR2 SYDVKM come from the germline V gene. V was pared by 5 bases and J by 10 bases, with 18 bases between. The full variable domain, with the rest looked up from reference TRBV28 and TRBJ1-6, is DVKVTQSSRYLVKRTGEKVFLECVQDMDHENMFWYRQDPGLGLRLIYFSYDVKMKEKGDIPEGYSVSREKKERFSLILESASTNQTSMYLCASSLANSRHSPLHFGNGTRLTVT.

The genes are TRBV9 and TRBJ2-3; D is possibly TRBD2 (6 bases). Trimming took off 0 bases at V and 3 bases at J, with 11 bases between the two ends. Germline values: CDR1 SGDLS, CDR2 YYNGEE. This CDR3 has 15 residues. CDR3 nucleotide sequence: TGTGCCAGCAGCGTAGTGGGGACTGAAACAGATACGCAGTATTTT. It encodes CASSVVGTETDTQYF.

This chain connects TRBV7-9 to TRBJ2-3, with TRBD2 matching 7 bases. V was pared by 5 bases and J by 3 bases, with 14 bases of the junction left unmatched. The CDR3 is 17 amino acids. Germline V gene sequence: CDR1 SEHNR, CDR2 FQNEAQ (reference sequence). CDR3 coding DNA: TGTGCCAGCAGCCCCCGACTAGCCAGCGTGGGTACAGATACGCAGTATTTT. It translates to CASSPRLASVGTDTQYF.

The rearrangement joins TRBV4-1 to TRBJ2-1, with 10 positions matching TRBD2. Germline CDR1 is MGHRA and CDR2 is YSYEKL. This CDR3 comprises 16 residues. The ends lost 3 bases at V and 3 bases at J; junction bases unmatched: 5. The CDR3 nucleotides read TGCGCCAGCAGCCAGGATGAGCGGGGGGGCTACAATGAGCAGTTCTTC. Encoded protein: CASSQDERGGYNEQFF.

The V and J genes are TRBV12-3 or TRBV12-4 and TRBJ2-1, with D possibly called TRBD1 or TRBD2 (5 bases each). Trimming removed 9 bases at V and 9 bases at J, with 18 bases between. This CDR3 has 13 amino acids. The CDR3: CASAGQGDGEQFF. For the CDR3, the DNA is TGTGCCAGTGCGGGCCAGGGAGATGGTGAGCAGTTCTTC.

There are a few counts of this clonotype. The chain is built from TRBV27 and TRBJ1-5, with 10 bases matching TRBD1. The CDR3 consists of 15 residues. Trimming took 6 bases from V and 3 from J; bases not matched to a gene: 5. In germline, CDR1 is MNHEY, CDR2 SMNVEV (reference sequence). The CDR3: CASRGTGANNQPQHF. CDR3 sequence (DNA): TGTGCCAGCAGGGGGACAGGGGCTAACAATCAGCCCCAGCATTTT.